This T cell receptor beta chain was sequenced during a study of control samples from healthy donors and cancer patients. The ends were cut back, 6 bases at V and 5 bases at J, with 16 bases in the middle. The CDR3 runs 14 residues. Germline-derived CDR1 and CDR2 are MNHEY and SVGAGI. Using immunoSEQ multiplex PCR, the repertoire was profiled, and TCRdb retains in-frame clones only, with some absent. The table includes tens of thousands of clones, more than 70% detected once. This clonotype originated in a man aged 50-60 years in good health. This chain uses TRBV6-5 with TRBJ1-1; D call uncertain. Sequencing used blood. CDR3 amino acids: CASSETPMRTEAFF. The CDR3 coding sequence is TGTGCCAGCAGCGAGACTCCCATGAGGACTGAAGCTTTCTTT.